A selection of T cell receptor beta chains follows, all from one sample in a study of blood T cell repertoires in COVID-19. The table came from immunoSEQ multiplex PCR; TCRdb's copy has only in-frame clones and leaves some out. Of around 70,000 clones in the sample, about four fifths were seen once. The sequenced sample was peripheral blood. The receptors come from a human donor in a cohort sampled during active COVID-19. Both conserved end residues are part of each CDR3. Each record gives: CDR3 protein, CDR3 DNA, clone size, D gene, J gene, V gene. D genes are given only for firm matches. Expanded clones are given a class, and other clones once, few, many or no size at all.

CDR3 protein: CASSNRDVETQYF
CDR3 DNA: TGCGCCAGCAGTAACAGGGACGTGGAGACCCAGTACTTC
clone size: NA
D gene: NA
J gene: TRBJ2-5
V gene: TRBV10-1

CDR3 protein: CASSLFRDSGYTF
CDR3 DNA: TGTGCCAGCAGTTTATTCCGGGACAGTGGCTACACCTTC
clone size: NA
D gene: TRBD1
J gene: TRBJ1-2
V gene: TRBV12-3/TRBV12-4

CDR3 protein: CASRSTGVNQPQHF
CDR3 DNA: TGTGCCAGCAGATCGACAGGGGTCAATCAGCCCCAGCATTTT
clone size: NA
D gene: TRBD1
J gene: TRBJ1-5
V gene: TRBV6-5

CDR3 protein: CASSNNDRSYEQYF
CDR3 DNA: TGTGCCAGCAGTAATAACGACAGATCCTACGAGCAGTACTTC
clone size: NA
D gene: NA
J gene: TRBJ2-7
V gene: TRBV27

CDR3 protein: CASSFGLAGTYEQYF
CDR3 DNA: TGTGCCAGCAGTTTCGGACTAGCGGGAACCTACGAGCAGTACTTC
clone size: NA
D gene: TRBD2
J gene: TRBJ2-7
V gene: TRBV6-2/TRBV6-3

CDR3 protein: CASSLGEEETQYF
CDR3 DNA: TGTGCCAGCAGCTTGGGGGAGGAGGAGACCCAGTACTTC
clone size: few
D gene: NA
J gene: TRBJ2-5
V gene: TRBV7-6

CDR3 protein: CASSPDRENQPQHF
CDR3 DNA: TGTGCCAGCAGCCCAGACAGGGAAAATCAGCCCCAGCATTTT
clone size: NA
D gene: TRBD1
J gene: TRBJ1-5
V gene: TRBV6-2/TRBV6-3

CDR3 protein: CASSYSRGQGTEAFF
CDR3 DNA: TGTGCCAGCAGTTACAGTAGGGGACAGGGAACTGAAGCTTTCTTT
clone size: NA
D gene: TRBD1
J gene: TRBJ1-1
V gene: TRBV6-5

CDR3 protein: CASSPPLRDYEQYF
CDR3 DNA: TGTGCCAGCAGCCCCCCTTTGAGGGATTACGAGCAGTACTTC
clone size: NA
D gene: NA
J gene: TRBJ2-7
V gene: TRBV13

CDR3 protein: CASRGWGDQPQHF
CDR3 DNA: TGTGCCAGCCGTGGTTGGGGAGACCAGCCCCAGCATTTT
clone size: NA
D gene: NA
J gene: TRBJ1-5
V gene: TRBV19

CDR3 protein: CASPDREENREQYF
CDR3 DNA: TGTGCCAGCCCAGACAGGGAAGAAAATCGCGAGCAGTACTTC
clone size: few
D gene: TRBD1
J gene: TRBJ2-7
V gene: TRBV19

CDR3 protein: CASSESGTGGAKTQYF
CDR3 DNA: TGCGCCAGCAGTGAGTCAGGGACAGGGGGCGCGAAGACCCAGTACTTC
clone size: NA
D gene: TRBD1
J gene: TRBJ2-5
V gene: TRBV10-2

CDR3 protein: CSVAGLLGAETQYF
CDR3 DNA: TGCAGCGTCGCGGGACTACTGGGGGCAGAGACCCAGTACTTC
clone size: NA
D gene: NA
J gene: TRBJ2-5
V gene: TRBV29-1

CDR3 protein: CASSPQGSLSGNTIYF
CDR3 DNA: TGTGCCAGTAGCCCACAGGGGAGCCTCTCTGGAAACACCATATATTTT
clone size: NA
D gene: TRBD1
J gene: TRBJ1-3
V gene: TRBV19

CDR3 protein: CASSFSESPLHF
CDR3 DNA: TGTGCCAGCAGTTTTTCCGAGTCACCCCTCCACTTT
clone size: few
D gene: NA
J gene: TRBJ1-6
V gene: TRBV12-3/TRBV12-4

CDR3 protein: CASSQRWEPNTGELFF
CDR3 DNA: TGCGCCAGCAGCCAGCGTTGGGAGCCTAACACCGGGGAGCTGTTTTTT
clone size: once
D gene: NA
J gene: TRBJ2-2
V gene: TRBV4-1

CDR3 protein: CASNWDRGYEQYF
CDR3 DNA: TGTGCCAGCAACTGGGACAGGGGCTACGAGCAGTACTTC
clone size: NA
D gene: TRBD1
J gene: TRBJ2-7
V gene: TRBV2

CDR3 protein: CASSGGQGYQPQHF
CDR3 DNA: TGTGCCAGCAGTGGGGGACAGGGATATCAGCCCCAGCATTTT
clone size: NA
D gene: TRBD1
J gene: TRBJ1-5
V gene: TRBV2

CDR3 protein: CASSIETGLSYEQYF
CDR3 DNA: TGTGCCAGTAGTATAGAGACAGGGCTGTCCTACGAGCAGTACTTC
clone size: NA
D gene: TRBD1
J gene: TRBJ2-7
V gene: TRBV19

CDR3 protein: CASSRSSGIYNEQFF
CDR3 DNA: TGTGCCAGCAGCCGATCTAGCGGGATTTACAATGAGCAGTTCTTC
clone size: NA
D gene: TRBD2
J gene: TRBJ2-1
V gene: TRBV27

CDR3 protein: CASGLVLGQSNEQYF
CDR3 DNA: TGTGCTAGTGGTTTGGTACTGGGACAGTCAAACGAGCAGTACTTC
clone size: NA
D gene: TRBD1
J gene: TRBJ2-7
V gene: TRBV12-5

CDR3 protein: CASSLTGGLDEQYF
CDR3 DNA: TGCGCCAGCAGCCTGACAGGGGGCCTCGACGAGCAGTACTTC
clone size: NA
D gene: TRBD1
J gene: TRBJ2-7
V gene: TRBV5-1

CDR3 protein: CASRAENYGYTF
CDR3 DNA: TGCGCCAGCAGAGCTGAGAACTATGGCTACACCTTC
clone size: once
D gene: NA
J gene: TRBJ1-2
V gene: TRBV5-1

CDR3 protein: CAWTQDRGNQPQHF
CDR3 DNA: TGTGCCTGGACCCAGGACAGGGGGAATCAGCCCCAGCATTTT
clone size: NA
D gene: TRBD1
J gene: TRBJ1-5
V gene: TRBV30

CDR3 protein: CASSRHRQIYGYTF
CDR3 DNA: TGTGCCAGCAGCCGACATCGACAGATCTATGGCTACACCTTC
clone size: NA
D gene: NA
J gene: TRBJ1-2
V gene: TRBV11-2

CDR3 protein: CASSPLSGDPPQETQYF
CDR3 DNA: TGTGCCAGCAGCCCTCTTAGCGGGGATCCACCCCAAGAGACCCAGTACTTC
clone size: NA
D gene: TRBD2
J gene: TRBJ2-5
V gene: TRBV16

CDR3 protein: CASSLETGRTSGNTIYF
CDR3 DNA: TGTGCCAGCAGCTTAGAGACGGGTCGAACCTCTGGAAACACCATATATTTT
clone size: NA
D gene: NA
J gene: TRBJ1-3
V gene: TRBV11-2

CDR3 protein: CASSPRTGSYEQYF
CDR3 DNA: TGTGCCAGCAGCCCCCGGACGGGGTCCTACGAGCAGTACTTC
clone size: NA
D gene: NA
J gene: TRBJ2-7
V gene: TRBV7-9

CDR3 protein: CASSPKPRDSTGELFF
CDR3 DNA: TGTGCCAGCAGCCCAAAACCCCGGGACAGCACCGGGGAGCTGTTTTTT
clone size: NA
D gene: TRBD1
J gene: TRBJ2-2
V gene: TRBV5-5

CDR3 protein: CASSQLGQTYEQYF
CDR3 DNA: TGTGCCAGCAGCCAGCTCGGACAGACCTACGAGCAGTACTTC
clone size: NA
D gene: NA
J gene: TRBJ2-7
V gene: TRBV3-1/TRBV3-2

CDR3 protein: CASSLDRGSGDEQYF
CDR3 DNA: TGTGCCAGCTCACTAGACAGGGGATCGGGCGACGAGCAGTACTTC
clone size: NA
D gene: TRBD1
J gene: TRBJ2-7
V gene: TRBV18

CDR3 protein: CASSLGTSGNIQYF
CDR3 DNA: TGTGCCAGCAGCTTAGGGACTAGCGGAAACATTCAGTACTTC
clone size: NA
D gene: TRBD2
J gene: TRBJ2-4
V gene: TRBV7-2

CDR3 protein: CASSTREETQYF
CDR3 DNA: TGTGCCAGCAGTACGAGGGAAGAGACCCAGTACTTC
clone size: NA
D gene: NA
J gene: TRBJ2-5
V gene: TRBV2

CDR3 protein: CASVTGTVNYGYTF
CDR3 DNA: TGTGCCAGCGTCACCGGGACAGTGAACTATGGCTACACCTTC
clone size: NA
D gene: TRBD1
J gene: TRBJ1-2
V gene: TRBV28

CDR3 protein: CSANLAGGSLDTQYF
CDR3 DNA: TGCAGCGCAAATTTAGCGGGAGGGTCGCTCGATACGCAGTATTTT
clone size: NA
D gene: TRBD2
J gene: TRBJ2-3
V gene: TRBV29-1

CDR3 protein: CASSLSGYEQYF
CDR3 DNA: TGTGCCAGCAGCTTGTCAGGCTACGAGCAGTACTTC
clone size: NA
D gene: NA
J gene: TRBJ2-7
V gene: TRBV5-4

CDR3 protein: CASSPDRFGYTF
CDR3 DNA: TGCGCCAGCAGCCCAGACAGATTTGGCTACACCTTC
clone size: few
D gene: NA
J gene: TRBJ1-2
V gene: TRBV5-1

CDR3 protein: CASSQFSGSEETQYF
CDR3 DNA: TGCGCCAGCAGCCAATTTAGCGGGAGCGAAGAGACCCAGTACTTC
clone size: NA
D gene: TRBD2
J gene: TRBJ2-5
V gene: TRBV4-3

CDR3 protein: CASSQDRGYYGYTF
CDR3 DNA: TGTGCCAGCAGCCAGGACAGGGGGTACTATGGCTACACCTTC
clone size: NA
D gene: TRBD1
J gene: TRBJ1-2
V gene: TRBV14

CDR3 protein: CASSLALGQDLNYGYTF
CDR3 DNA: TGTGCCAGCAGCTTAGCCCTTGGACAGGACCTTAACTATGGCTACACCTTC
clone size: NA
D gene: TRBD1
J gene: TRBJ1-2
V gene: TRBV7-9

CDR3 protein: CASSSTSDRGRHEQYF
CDR3 DNA: TGTGCCAGCAGCTCGACCTCAGACAGGGGGAGACACGAGCAGTACTTC
clone size: NA
D gene: TRBD1
J gene: TRBJ2-7
V gene: TRBV7-2

CDR3 protein: CASSEQGPSSYEQYF
CDR3 DNA: TGTGCCAGCAGCGAACAGGGGCCGAGCTCCTACGAGCAGTACTTC
clone size: many
D gene: TRBD1
J gene: TRBJ2-7
V gene: TRBV2

CDR3 protein: CASSGTRLMNEQFF
CDR3 DNA: TGTGCCAGTAGCGGGACTAGGTTAATGAATGAGCAGTTCTTC
clone size: NA
D gene: TRBD2
J gene: TRBJ2-1
V gene: TRBV19

CDR3 protein: CASMKLRQSTNEKLFF
CDR3 DNA: TGTGCCAGCATGAAACTGAGACAATCAACTAATGAAAAACTGTTTTTT
clone size: NA
D gene: NA
J gene: TRBJ1-4
V gene: TRBV27

CDR3 protein: CASSDPRTGTGRENYGYTF
CDR3 DNA: TGTGCCAGCAGTGACCCCCGCACCGGGACAGGGCGGGAGAACTATGGCTACACCTTC
clone size: once
D gene: TRBD1
J gene: TRBJ1-2
V gene: TRBV6-1

CDR3 protein: CASSFDGGRETQYF
CDR3 DNA: TGCGCCAGCAGCTTTGACGGCGGGAGGGAGACCCAGTACTTC
clone size: NA
D gene: TRBD2
J gene: TRBJ2-5
V gene: TRBV5-1

CDR3 protein: CASSLTGLLGEQYF
CDR3 DNA: TGTGCCAGCAGTCTCACAGGGCTCCTAGGCGAGCAGTACTTC
clone size: NA
D gene: NA
J gene: TRBJ2-7
V gene: TRBV27

CDR3 protein: CASSLGANTEAFF
CDR3 DNA: TGTGCCAGCAGCTTAGGAGCTAACACTGAAGCTTTCTTT
clone size: NA
D gene: NA
J gene: TRBJ1-1
V gene: TRBV7-8